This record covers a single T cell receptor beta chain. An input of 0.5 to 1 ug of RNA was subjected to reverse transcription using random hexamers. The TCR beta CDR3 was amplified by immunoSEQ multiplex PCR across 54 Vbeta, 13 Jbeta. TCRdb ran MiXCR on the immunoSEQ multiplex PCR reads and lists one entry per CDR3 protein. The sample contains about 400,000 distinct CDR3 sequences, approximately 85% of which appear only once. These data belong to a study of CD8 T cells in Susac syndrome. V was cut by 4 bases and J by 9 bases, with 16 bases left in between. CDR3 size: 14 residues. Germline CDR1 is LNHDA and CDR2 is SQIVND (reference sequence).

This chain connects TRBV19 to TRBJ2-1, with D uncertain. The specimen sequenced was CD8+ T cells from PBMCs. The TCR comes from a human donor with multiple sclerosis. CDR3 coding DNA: TGTGCCAGTAGTAGTGTTGATAGTTTGCCTGAGCAGTTCTTC. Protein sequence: CASSSVDSLPEQFF.